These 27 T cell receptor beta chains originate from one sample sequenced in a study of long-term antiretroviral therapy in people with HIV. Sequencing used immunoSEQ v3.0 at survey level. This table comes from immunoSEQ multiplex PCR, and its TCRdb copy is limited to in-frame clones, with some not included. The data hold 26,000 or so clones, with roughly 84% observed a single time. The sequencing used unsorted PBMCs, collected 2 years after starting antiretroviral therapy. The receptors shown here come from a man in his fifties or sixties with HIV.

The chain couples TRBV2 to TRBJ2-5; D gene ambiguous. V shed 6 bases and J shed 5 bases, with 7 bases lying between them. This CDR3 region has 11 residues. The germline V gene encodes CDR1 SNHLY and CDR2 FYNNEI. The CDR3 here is CASRVGETQYF. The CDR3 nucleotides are TGTGCCAGCAGGGTTGGGGAGACCCAGTACTTC.

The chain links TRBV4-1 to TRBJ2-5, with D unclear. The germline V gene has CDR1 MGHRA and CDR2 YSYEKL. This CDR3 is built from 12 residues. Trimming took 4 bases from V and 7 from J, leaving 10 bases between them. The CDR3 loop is CASSRGPGTQYF. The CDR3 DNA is TGCGCCAGCAGCCGAGGTCCTGGGACCCAGTACTTC.

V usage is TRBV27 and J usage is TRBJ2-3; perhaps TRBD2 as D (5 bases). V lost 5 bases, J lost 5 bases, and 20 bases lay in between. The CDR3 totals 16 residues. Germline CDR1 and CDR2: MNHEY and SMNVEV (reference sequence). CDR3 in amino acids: CASSHRFGKDGDTQYF. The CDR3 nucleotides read TGTGCCAGCAGTCACCGGTTCGGGAAGGACGGAGATACGCAGTATTTT.

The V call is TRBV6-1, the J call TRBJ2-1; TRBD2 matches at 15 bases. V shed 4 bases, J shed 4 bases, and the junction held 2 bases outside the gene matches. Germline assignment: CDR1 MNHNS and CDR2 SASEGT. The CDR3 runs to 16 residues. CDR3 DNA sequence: TGTGCCAGCAGTGTTGGGACTAGCGGGGGGTACAATGAGCAGTTCTTC. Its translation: CASSVGTSGGYNEQFF.

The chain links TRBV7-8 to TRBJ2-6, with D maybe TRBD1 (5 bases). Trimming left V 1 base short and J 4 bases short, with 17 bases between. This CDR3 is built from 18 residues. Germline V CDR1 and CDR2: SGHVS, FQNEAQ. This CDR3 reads CASSLVAGSTLGANVLTF. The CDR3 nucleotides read TGTGCCAGCAGCTTAGTGGCAGGGTCTACGTTAGGGGCCAACGTCCTGACTTTC.

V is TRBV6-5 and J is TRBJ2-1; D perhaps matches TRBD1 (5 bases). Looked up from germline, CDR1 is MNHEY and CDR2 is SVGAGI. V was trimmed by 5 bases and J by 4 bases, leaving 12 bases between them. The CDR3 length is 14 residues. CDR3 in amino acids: CASSPKTAYNEQFF. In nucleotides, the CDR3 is TGTGCCAGCAGTCCGAAGACAGCATACAATGAGCAGTTCTTC.

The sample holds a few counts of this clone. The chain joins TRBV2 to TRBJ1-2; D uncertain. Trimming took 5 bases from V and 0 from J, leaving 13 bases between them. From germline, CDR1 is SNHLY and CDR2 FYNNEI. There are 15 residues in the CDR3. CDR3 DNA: TGTGCCAGCAGTATATTGACTGAAGCTAACTATGGCTACACCTTC. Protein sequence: CASSILTEANYGYTF.

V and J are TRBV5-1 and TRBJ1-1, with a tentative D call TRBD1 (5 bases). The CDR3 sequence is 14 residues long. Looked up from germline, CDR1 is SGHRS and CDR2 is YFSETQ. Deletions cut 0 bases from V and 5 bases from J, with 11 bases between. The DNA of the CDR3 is TGCGCCAGCAGCTTGGCCGTTCAGGGAACTGAAGCTTTCTTT. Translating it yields CASSLAVQGTEAFF.

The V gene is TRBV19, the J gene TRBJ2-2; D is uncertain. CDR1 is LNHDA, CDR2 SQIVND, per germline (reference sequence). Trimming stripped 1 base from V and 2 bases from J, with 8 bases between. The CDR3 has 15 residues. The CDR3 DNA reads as TGTGCCAGTAGTATAGGTGGCATAAACACCGGGGAGCTGTTTTTT. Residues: CASSIGGINTGELFF.

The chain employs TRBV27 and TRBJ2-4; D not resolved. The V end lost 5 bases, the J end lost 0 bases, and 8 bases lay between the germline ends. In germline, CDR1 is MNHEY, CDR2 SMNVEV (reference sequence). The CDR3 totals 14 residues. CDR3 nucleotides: TGTGCCAGCAGTCCACCTCTAGCCAAAAACATTCAGTACTTC. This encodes CASSPPLAKNIQYF.

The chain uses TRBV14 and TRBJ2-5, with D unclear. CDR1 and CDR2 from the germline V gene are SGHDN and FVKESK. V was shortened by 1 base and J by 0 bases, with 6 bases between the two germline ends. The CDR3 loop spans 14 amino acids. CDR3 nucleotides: TGTGCCAGCAGCCAAGCCCAGTACCAAGAGACCCAGTACTTC. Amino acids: CASSQAQYQETQYF.

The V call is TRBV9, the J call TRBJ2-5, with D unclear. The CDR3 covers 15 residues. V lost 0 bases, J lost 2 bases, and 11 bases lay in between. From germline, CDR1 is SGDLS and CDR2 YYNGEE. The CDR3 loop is CASSVDLGGQETQYF. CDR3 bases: TGTGCCAGCAGCGTAGATTTAGGTGGTCAAGAGACCCAGTACTTC.

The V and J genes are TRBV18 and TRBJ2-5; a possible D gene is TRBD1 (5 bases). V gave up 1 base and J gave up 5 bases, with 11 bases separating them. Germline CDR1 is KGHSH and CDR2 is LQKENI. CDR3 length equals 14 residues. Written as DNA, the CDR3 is TGTGCCAGCTCACCACAGGGGTTTGGGGAGACCCAGTACTTC. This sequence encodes CASSPQGFGETQYF.

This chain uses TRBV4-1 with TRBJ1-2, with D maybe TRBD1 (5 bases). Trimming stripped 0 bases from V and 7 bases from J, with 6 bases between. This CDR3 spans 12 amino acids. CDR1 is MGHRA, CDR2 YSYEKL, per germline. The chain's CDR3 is CASSQDRAGYTF. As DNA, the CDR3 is TGCGCCAGCAGCCAAGACAGGGCTGGCTACACCTTC.

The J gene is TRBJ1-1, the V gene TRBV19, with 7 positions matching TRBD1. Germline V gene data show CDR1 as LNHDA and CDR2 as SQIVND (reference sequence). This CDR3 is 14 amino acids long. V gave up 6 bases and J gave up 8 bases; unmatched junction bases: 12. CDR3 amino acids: CASSLMTGTPEAFF. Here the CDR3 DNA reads TGTGCCAGTAGCCTTATGACAGGGACTCCCGAAGCTTTCTTT.

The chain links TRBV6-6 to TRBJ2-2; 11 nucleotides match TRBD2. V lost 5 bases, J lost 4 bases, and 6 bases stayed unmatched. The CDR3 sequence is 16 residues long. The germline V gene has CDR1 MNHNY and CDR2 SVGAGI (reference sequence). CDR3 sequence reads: CASSLLTSGATGELFF. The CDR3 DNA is TGTGCCAGCAGTCTCCTGACTAGCGGGGCCACCGGGGAGCTGTTTTTT.

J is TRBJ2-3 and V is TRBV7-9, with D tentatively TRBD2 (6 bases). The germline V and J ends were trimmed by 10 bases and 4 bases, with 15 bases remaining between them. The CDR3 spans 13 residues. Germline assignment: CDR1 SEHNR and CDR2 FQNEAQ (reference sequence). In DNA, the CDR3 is TGTGCCAACGTAATATCGGGGGCAGATACGCAGTATTTT. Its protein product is CANVISGADTQYF.

The CDR3: CASSGDSTYEQYF. DNA for the CDR3: TGTGCCAGCAGTGGGGACAGTACCTACGAGCAGTACTTC. The V and J genes are TRBV2 and TRBJ2-7, with 7 bases identical to TRBD1. The junction had 2 bases not matched to a gene; V was cut back by 4 bases and J by 2 bases. The CDR3 consists of 13 residues. Germline values: CDR1 SNHLY, CDR2 FYNNEI.

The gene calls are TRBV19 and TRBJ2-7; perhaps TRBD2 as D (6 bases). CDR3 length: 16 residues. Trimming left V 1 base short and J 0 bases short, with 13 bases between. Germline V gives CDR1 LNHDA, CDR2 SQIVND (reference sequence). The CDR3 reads CASSIVGRGISYEQYF. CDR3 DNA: TGTGCCAGTAGTATAGTCGGGCGGGGTATCTCCTACGAGCAGTACTTC. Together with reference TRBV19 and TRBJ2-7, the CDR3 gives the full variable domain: DGGITQSPKYLFRKEGQNVTLSCEQNLNHDAMYWYRQDPGQGLRLIYYSQIVNDFQKGDIAEGYSVSREKKESFPLTVTSAQKNPTAFYLCASSIVGRGISYEQYFGPGTRLTVT.

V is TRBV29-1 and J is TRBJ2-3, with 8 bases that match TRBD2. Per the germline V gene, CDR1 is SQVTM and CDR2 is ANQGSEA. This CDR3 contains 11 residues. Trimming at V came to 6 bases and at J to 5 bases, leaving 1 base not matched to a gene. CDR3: CSVRGVDTQYF. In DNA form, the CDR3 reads TGCAGCGTGCGGGGGGTAGATACGCAGTATTTT.

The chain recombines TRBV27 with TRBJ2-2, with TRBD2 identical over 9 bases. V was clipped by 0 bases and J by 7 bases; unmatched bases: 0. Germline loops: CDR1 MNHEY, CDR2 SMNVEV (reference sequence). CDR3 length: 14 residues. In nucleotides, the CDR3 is TGTGCCAGCAGTTTATCGCGGGGGGGCGGGGAGCTGTTTTTT. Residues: CASSLSRGGGELFF.

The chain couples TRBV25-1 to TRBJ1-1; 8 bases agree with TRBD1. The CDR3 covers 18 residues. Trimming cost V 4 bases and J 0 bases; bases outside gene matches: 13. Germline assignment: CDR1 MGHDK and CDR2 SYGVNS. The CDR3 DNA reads TGTGCCAGCAGTGCCCTGAGCGCAGGGGGCTCAATGAACACTGAAGCTTTCTTT. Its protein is CASSALSAGGSMNTEAFF. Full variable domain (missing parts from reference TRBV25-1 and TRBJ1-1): EADIYQTPRYLVIGTGKKITLECSQTMGHDKMYWYQQDPGMELHLIHYSYGVNSTEKGDLSSESTVSRIRTEHFPLTLESARPSHTSQYLCASSALSAGGSMNTEAFFGQGTRLTVV.

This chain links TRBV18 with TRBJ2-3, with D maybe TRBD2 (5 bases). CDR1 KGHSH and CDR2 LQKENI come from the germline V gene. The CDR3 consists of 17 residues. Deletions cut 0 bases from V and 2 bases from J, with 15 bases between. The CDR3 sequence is CASSPPLEGGDTDTQYF. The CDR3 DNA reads TGTGCCAGCTCACCACCGCTTGAGGGCGGTGACACAGATACGCAGTATTTT.

The CDR3 DNA sequence: TGTGCCAGCAGTGAGTACAGGGGGAACTCCCCCTATGGCTACACCTTC. It codes for CASSEYRGNSPYGYTF. This chain uses TRBV2 with TRBJ1-2; 8 bases are a match to TRBD1. In germline, CDR1 is SNHLY, CDR2 FYNNEI. There are 16 residues in the CDR3. With V trimmed by 3 bases and J by 4 bases, 10 bases remained unmatched.

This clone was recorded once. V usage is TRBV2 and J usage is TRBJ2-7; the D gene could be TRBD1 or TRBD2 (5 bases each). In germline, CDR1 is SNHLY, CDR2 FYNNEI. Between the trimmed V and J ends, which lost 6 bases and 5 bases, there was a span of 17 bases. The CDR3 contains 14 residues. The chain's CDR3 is CASRGDGNSNEQYF. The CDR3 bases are TGTGCCAGCAGGGGGGACGGAAACTCTAACGAGCAGTACTTC.

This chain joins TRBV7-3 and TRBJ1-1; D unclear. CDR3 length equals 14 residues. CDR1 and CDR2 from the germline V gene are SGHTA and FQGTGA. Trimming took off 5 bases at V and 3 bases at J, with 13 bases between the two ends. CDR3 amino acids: CASSVSAQDTEAFF. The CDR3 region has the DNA TGTGCCAGCAGCGTTTCTGCCCAGGACACTGAAGCTTTCTTT.

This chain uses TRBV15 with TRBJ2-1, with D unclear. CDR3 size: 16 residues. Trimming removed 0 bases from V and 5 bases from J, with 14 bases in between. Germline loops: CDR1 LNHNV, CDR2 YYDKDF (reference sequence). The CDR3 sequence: CATSRDLRAANNEQFF. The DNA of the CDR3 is TGTGCCACCAGCAGAGATCTTCGGGCAGCCAACAATGAGCAGTTCTTC.